This is a list of T cell receptor beta chains from one sample in a study of human T cells and chemical hapten exposure. Each CDR3 protein is one row after TCRdb ran MiXCR on the RACE reads. The sample holds roughly 200,000 distinct CDR3 sequences, around 20% seen once. Source: whole blood, taken in connection with sensitization to the hapten diphenylcyclopropenone (DPC). Source of these receptors: a woman in her fifties or sixties with alopecia areata. Some clones in this sample may be carry-over from other donors' samples. The CDR3 runs from the conserved cysteine through the conserved F or W. D genes are given only for firm matches. The size entry is marked missing in some rows and otherwise reads once, few, many or a size class.

J gene | V gene | clone size | D gene | CDR3 protein | CDR3 DNA
TRBJ1-4 | TRBV5-1 | - | TRBD1 | CASSLGQSLSMEKLFF | TGCGCCAGCAGCCTGGGACAGTCCCTTTCGATGGAAAAACTGTTTTTT
TRBJ1-2 | TRBV3-1 | few | - | CASTGEGHSNYGYTF | TGTGCCAGCACCGGAGAGGGACACTCAAACTATGGCTACACCTTC
TRBJ2-1 | TRBV29-1 | - | TRBD2 | CSVLSGTSGLSEQFF | TGCAGCGTTCTCTCCGGGACTAGCGGCCTCAGTGAGCAGTTCTTC
TRBJ2-2 | TRBV5-4 | few | TRBD1 | CASSLPWTGGASGELFF | TGTGCCAGCAGCTTACCATGGACAGGGGGCGCATCCGGGGAGCTGTTTTTT
TRBJ1-1 | TRBV5-1 | - | TRBD1 | CASSLTVGQGGTEAFF | TGCGCCAGCAGCTTGACGGTGGGACAGGGGGGCACTGAAGCTTTCTTT
TRBJ2-2 | TRBV7-6 | - | - | CASSAVEAGELFF | TGTGCCAGCAGCGCCGTAGAGGCAGGGGAGCTGTTTTTT
TRBJ2-2 | TRBV5-1 | few | - | CASRPGHLNTGELFF | TGCGCCAGCAGACCAGGACACCTGAACACCGGGGAGCTGTTTTTT
TRBJ1-1 | TRBV7-9 | - | - | CASNPLTGTSSWTEAFF | TGTGCCAGCAACCCTCTCACAGGGACCTCCTCGTGGACTGAAGCTTTCTTT
TRBJ2-2 | TRBV4-2 | - | - | CASSQDYEAANTGELFF | TGTGCCAGCAGCCAAGACTATGAAGCCGCGAACACCGGGGAGCTGTTTTTT
TRBJ2-5 | TRBV5-1 | - | - | CASKGEGAETQYF | TGCGCCAGCAAGGGAGAAGGGGCAGAGACCCAGTACTTC
TRBJ2-5 | TRBV7-9 | few | - | CASSLSPGRREETQYF | TGTGCCAGCAGCCTTTCTCCTGGGCGGAGAGAAGAGACCCAGTACTTC
TRBJ2-4 | TRBV25-1 | few | TRBD2 | CASTTSGPTNIQYF | TGTGCCAGTACGACTAGCGGCCCCACAAACATTCAGTACTTC